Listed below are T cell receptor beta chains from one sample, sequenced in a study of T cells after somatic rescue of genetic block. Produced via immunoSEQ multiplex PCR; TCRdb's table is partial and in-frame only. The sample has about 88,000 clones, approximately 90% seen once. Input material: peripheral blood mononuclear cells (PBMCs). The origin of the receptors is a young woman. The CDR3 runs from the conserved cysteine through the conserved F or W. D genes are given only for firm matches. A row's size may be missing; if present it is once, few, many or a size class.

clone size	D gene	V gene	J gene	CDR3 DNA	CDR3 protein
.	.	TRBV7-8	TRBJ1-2	TGTGCCAGCAGCCCTGGGACCAAATATGGCTACACCTTC	CASSPGTKYGYTF
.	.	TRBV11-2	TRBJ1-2	TGTGCCAGCAGCTCCCCTACAGGCATATCTTTTGGCTACACCTTC	CASSSPTGISFGYTF
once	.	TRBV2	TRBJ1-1	TGTGCCAGCAGTGTCGGGGCGGGGACTGAAGCTTTCTTT	CASSVGAGTEAFF
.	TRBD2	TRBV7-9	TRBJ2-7	TGTGCCAGCAGCTTAGCCCAAGGTGCGGGGGGGGTCTACGAGCAGTACTTC	CASSLAQGAGGVYEQYF
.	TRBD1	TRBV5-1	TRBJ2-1	TGCGCCAGCAGCTTCACAGGGGGCTCCTACAATGAGCAGTTCTTC	CASSFTGGSYNEQFF
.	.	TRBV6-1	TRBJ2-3	TGTGCCAGCAGTGAGTTCAGGGCTCACCAAGCGGATACGCAGTATTTT	CASSEFRAHQADTQYF
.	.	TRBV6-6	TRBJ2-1	TGTGCCAGCAGTTACCCGAGGGGGAGGGCCACCCATGAGCAGTTCTTC	CASSYPRGRATHEQFF
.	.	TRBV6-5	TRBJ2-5	TGTGCCAGCAGTTACTCGGGGCCAGGGGTAGAGACCCAGTACTTC	CASSYSGPGVETQYF
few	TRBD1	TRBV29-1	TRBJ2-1	TGCAGCGTGGATGACAGGGGTGAGCAGTTCTTC	CSVDDRGEQFF
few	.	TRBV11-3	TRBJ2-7	TGTGCCAGCAGCTTAGATCTGTACAGTACCTACGAGCAGTACTTC	CASSLDLYSTYEQYF
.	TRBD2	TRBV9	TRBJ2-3	TGTGCCAGCAGCGTGGGTGGACTAGCGGATTTCACAGATACGCAGTATTTT	CASSVGGLADFTDTQYF
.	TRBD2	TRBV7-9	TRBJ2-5	TGTGCCAGCAGCCCCTCACTAGCGGACCAAGAGACCCAGTACTTC	CASSPSLADQETQYF
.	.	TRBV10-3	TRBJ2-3	TGTGCCATCAAGGAGGGGGCGCGGGCAGATACGCAGTATTTT	CAIKEGARADTQYF
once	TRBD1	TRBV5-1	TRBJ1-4	TGCGCCAGCAGCTTTCCGGGACAGCTAGAAAAACTGTTTTTT	CASSFPGQLEKLFF